The 20 T cell receptor beta chains below were found in one sample sequenced in a study of T cell changes during pregnancy in multiple sclerosis. The protocol was immunoSEQ multiplex PCR, while the TCRdb copy is restricted to in-frame clones and leaves out a portion. The table shows about 70,000 clones, with 85% to 95% occurring only once. Sequencing was performed on peripheral blood, taken in the second trimester of pregnancy. The receptors were sampled from a female donor in good health, enrolled as a control in a pregnancy study.

CDR3 bases: TGTGCCAGCAGCTTACTCGGGTTGGACACTGAAGCTTTCTTT. This sequence encodes CASSLLGLDTEAFF. The V call is TRBV7-2, the J call TRBJ1-1; D unresolved. The V gene lost 2 bases and the J gene lost 3 bases, with 10 bases spanning the gap. The germline gives CDR1 SGHTA, CDR2 FQGNSA. CDR3 length: 14 residues.

The rearrangement links TRBV6-1 to TRBJ1-2; maybe TRBD1 (5 bases). This CDR3 is built from 14 residues. The germline CDR1 and CDR2 sequences are MNHNS and SASEGT. Between the trimmed V and J ends, which lost 2 bases and 7 bases, there was a span of 14 bases. CDR3 amino acids: CASSEREGLGGYTF. Here the CDR3 DNA reads TGTGCCAGCAGTGAAAGGGAGGGGTTAGGTGGCTACACCTTC.

This sequence joins TRBV2 and TRBJ2-2; 9 nucleotides line up with TRBD2. V dropped 6 bases and J dropped 2; count of bases not matched to a gene: 10. From germline, CDR1 is SNHLY and CDR2 FYNNEI. The CDR3 has 17 amino acids. The CDR3 here is CASRTGLAGRNTGELFF. Written as DNA, the CDR3 is TGTGCCAGCAGGACAGGGCTAGCGGGGAGAAACACCGGGGAGCTGTTTTTT.

V and J are TRBV2 and TRBJ1-5, with D possibly being TRBD1 (5 bases). The CDR3 covers 15 residues. Germline CDR1 is SNHLY and CDR2 is FYNNEI. V lost 7 bases and J lost 3, with 16 bases in between. Here the CDR3 DNA reads TGTGCCAGCACGCTTCAGGGTAGGGACAATCAGCCCCAGCATTTT. It is translated as CASTLQGRDNQPQHF.

In DNA form, the CDR3 reads TGTGCCAGCAGCCAAGGGACTAGCGGGGACCTCAATGAGCAGTTCTTC. Its protein is CASSQGTSGDLNEQFF. This sequence joins TRBV4-2 and TRBJ2-1, with 12 bases matching TRBD2. CDR1 is LGHNA, CDR2 YNFKEQ, per germline. The V gene end was trimmed by 1 base and the J gene end by 6 bases; junction bases not matched to a gene: 4. This CDR3 has 16 amino acids.

This chain joins TRBV2 and TRBJ2-6; no clear D gene. This CDR3 comprises 14 residues. Trimming shortened V by 10 bases and J by 0 bases, and 10 bases separated the two germline ends. From germline, CDR1 is SNHLY and CDR2 FYNNEI. This CDR3 reads CATLLSSGANVLTF. DNA of the CDR3: TGTGCCACCCTACTGAGCTCTGGGGCCAACGTCCTGACTTTC.

J is TRBJ1-5 and V is TRBV27; 9 bases are shared with TRBD1. Trimming removed 6 bases from V and 2 bases from J; junction bases left unmatched: 2. The CDR3 is made up of 14 amino acids. Germline CDR1 MNHEY, CDR2 SMNVEV (reference sequence). CDR3 nucleotide sequence: TGTGCCAGCAGGGGACAGGGCCGCAATCAGCCCCAGCATTTT. Translating it yields CASRGQGRNQPQHF.

This rearrangement joins TRBV4-3 to TRBJ2-2; TRBD2 aligns across 14 bases. The V gene's germline CDR1 is LGHNA and CDR2 YSLEER. The V gene end was trimmed by 4 bases and the J gene end by 1 base; junction bases not matched to a gene: 2. The CDR3 length is 17 residues. DNA of the CDR3: TGCGCCAGCAGCCTAGGACTAGCGGGGGGGAACACCGGGGAGCTGTTTTTT. It codes for CASSLGLAGGNTGELFF.

The DNA for the CDR3 is TGTGCCAGCACCAGGGAAAACACCATATATTTT. Protein sequence: CASTRENTIYF. The rearrangement uses TRBV25-1 and TRBJ1-3; tentative D call: TRBD1 (5 bases). Germline V gene lookup returns CDR1 MGHDK and CDR2 SYGVNS. V was clipped by 7 bases and J by 6 bases, with 7 bases between them. The CDR3 contains 11 residues.

The chain employs TRBV27 and TRBJ2-3; no definite D call. Germline V gives CDR1 MNHEY, CDR2 SMNVEV (reference sequence). This CDR3 comprises 15 residues. Trimming left V 6 bases short and J 3 bases short, with 16 bases between. The CDR3 region is CASSPERIITDTQYF. CDR3 coding DNA: TGTGCCAGCAGCCCGGAGAGGATTATAACAGATACGCAGTATTTT.

This clone has a handful of counts. This sequence joins TRBV6-5 and TRBJ1-2, with 7 bases that match TRBD1. This CDR3 comprises 15 residues. Per germline, CDR1 MNHEY and CDR2 SVGAGI. V shed 6 bases, J shed 1 base, and the junction held 8 bases outside the gene matches. The CDR3 protein is CASSRSGQFNYGYTF. The CDR3 nucleotides read TGTGCCAGCAGCCGTTCGGGACAGTTTAACTATGGCTACACCTTC.

The J gene is TRBJ2-1, the V gene TRBV7-9; 14 bases line up with TRBD2. Trimming cost V 0 bases and J 7 bases; bases outside gene matches: 2. From germline, CDR1 is SEHNR and CDR2 FQNEAQ (reference sequence). This CDR3 has 16 residues. The DNA of the CDR3 is TGTGCCAGCAGCTTAGCGGGGACTAGCGGGGGAAATGAGCAGTTCTTC. It is translated as CASSLAGTSGGNEQFF.

V is TRBV6-5 and J is TRBJ2-3, with 7 bases that match TRBD2. This CDR3 is built from 13 residues. The J segment lost 1 base and the V segment lost 5 bases, leaving 0 bases of the junction unmatched. From germline, CDR1 is MNHEY and CDR2 SVGAGI. CDR3 coding DNA: TGTGCCAGCAGTCGGGGGGGCACAGATACGCAGTATTTT. Translated: CASSRGGTDTQYF.

The sample holds one count of this clone. The gene calls are TRBV30 and TRBJ1-1, with a possible D match to TRBD1 (6 bases). Trimming removed 2 bases from V and 8 bases from J, with 18 bases in between. The V gene's germline CDR1 is GTSNPN and CDR2 SVGIG (reference sequence). This CDR3 contains 14 residues. The CDR3 loop is CAWSTGSGGEEAFF. CDR3 DNA sequence: TGTGCCTGGAGTACCGGTTCGGGGGGCGAGGAAGCTTTCTTT.

The V and J genes are TRBV7-8 and TRBJ1-5; no firm D call. CDR3 length: 15 residues. Per germline, CDR1 SGHVS and CDR2 FQNEAQ. Trimming stripped 2 bases from V and 1 base from J, with 9 bases between. The CDR3 DNA reads TGTGCCAGCAGCTTAATGGCCGTGAGCAATCAGCCCCAGCATTTT. This sequence encodes CASSLMAVSNQPQHF.

The chain has TRBV7-2 and TRBJ2-5, with 7 bases lining up with TRBD2. CDR1 is SGHTA and CDR2 is FQGNSA in the germline V gene. This CDR3 is 16 amino acids long. V gave up 1 base and J gave up 1 base; unmatched junction bases: 6. The CDR3 here is CASSLVAGRGQETQYF. CDR3 nucleotides: TGTGCCAGCAGCTTAGTCGCAGGGAGGGGCCAAGAGACCCAGTACTTC.

This rearrangement joins TRBV5-1 to TRBJ1-1; a weak D match, TRBD1 (5 bases). V was trimmed by 4 bases and J by 4 bases, leaving 14 bases between them. Germline assignment: CDR1 SGHRS and CDR2 YFSETQ. The CDR3 runs to 14 residues. This CDR3 reads CASSTQGGTTEAFF. The CDR3 region has the DNA TGCGCCAGCAGCACCCAGGGTGGTACCACTGAAGCTTTCTTT.

This chain connects TRBV6-1 to TRBJ2-3; no definite D call. V was clipped by 6 bases and J by 6 bases, with 10 bases between them. This CDR3 is 12 amino acids long. Germline CDR1 and CDR2: MNHNS and SASEGT. CDR3 sequence reads: CASSSFVDTQYF. CDR3 DNA: TGTGCCAGCAGCTCCTTTGTCGATACGCAGTATTTT.

The rearrangement links TRBV5-6 to TRBJ1-4; 9 positions match TRBD1. Germline loops: CDR1 SGHDT, CDR2 YYEEEE. The trim removed 4 bases at V and 6 bases at J, leaving 7 bases unmatched. The CDR3 length is 15 residues. The CDR3 spells CASSPGTGRDEKLFF. As DNA, the CDR3 is TGTGCCAGCAGCCCCGGGACAGGGCGCGATGAAAAACTGTTTTTT. The complete variable domain, with remaining parts taken from reference TRBV5-6 and TRBJ1-4, reads DAGVTQSPTHLIKTRGQQVTLRCSPKSGHDTVSWYQQALGQGPQFIFQYYEEEERQRGNFPDRFSGHQFPNYSSELNVNALLLGDSALYLCASSPGTGRDEKLFFGSGTQLSVL.

V and J are TRBV5-1 and TRBJ2-5; 7 bases map to TRBD2. There are 15 residues in the CDR3. V dropped 4 bases and J dropped 5; count of bases not matched to a gene: 11. Looked up from germline, CDR1 is SGHRS and CDR2 is YFSETQ. DNA for the CDR3: TGCGCCAGCAGCACCAAAGCGGGGAGTGTTGAGACCCAGTACTTC. It codes for CASSTKAGSVETQYF.